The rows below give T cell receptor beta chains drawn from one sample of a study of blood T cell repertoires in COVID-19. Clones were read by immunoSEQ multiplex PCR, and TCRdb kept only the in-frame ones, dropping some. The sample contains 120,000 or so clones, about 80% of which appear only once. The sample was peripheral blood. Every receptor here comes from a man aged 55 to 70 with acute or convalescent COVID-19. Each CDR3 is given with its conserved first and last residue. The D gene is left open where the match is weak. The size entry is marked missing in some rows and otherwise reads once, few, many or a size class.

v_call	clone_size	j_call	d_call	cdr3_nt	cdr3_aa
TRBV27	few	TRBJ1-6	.	TGTGCCAGCAGTTTTTCCCGGAATTCACCCCTCCACTTT	CASSFSRNSPLHF
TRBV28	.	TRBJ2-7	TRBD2	TGTGCCAGCAGCCCCCCCAGGACTAGCCGCCCCTACGAGCAGTACTTC	CASSPPRTSRPYEQYF
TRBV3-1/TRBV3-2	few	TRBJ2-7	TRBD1	TGTGCCAGCAGCCGGGACAGGGCCGAGCAGTACTTC	CASSRDRAEQYF
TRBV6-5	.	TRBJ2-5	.	TGTGCCAGCAGTTTGTGGGGAGCTGAGACCCAGTACTTC	CASSLWGAETQYF
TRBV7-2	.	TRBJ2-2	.	TGTGCCAGCAGCTTAGCCTCAGGGTGGGTCACCGGGGAGCTGTTTTTT	CASSLASGWVTGELFF
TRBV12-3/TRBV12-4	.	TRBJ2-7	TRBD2	TGTGCCAGCAAACTCCGGGGGGGCGAGCAGTACTTC	CASKLRGGEQYF
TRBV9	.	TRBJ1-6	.	TGTGCCAGCAGCACCCGCGGGACCAATTCACCCCTCCACTTT	CASSTRGTNSPLHF
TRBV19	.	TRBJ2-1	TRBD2	TGTGCCAGTAGTCACACCCCCTGGACTAGCGGTTTCTACAATGAGCAGTTCTTC	CASSHTPWTSGFYNEQFF
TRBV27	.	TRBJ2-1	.	TGTGCCAGCAGTTTATCGGTAGCGGTCTCCTACAATGAGCAGTTCTTC	CASSLSVAVSYNEQFF
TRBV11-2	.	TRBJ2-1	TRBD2	TGTGCCAGCAGTTACACTAGCGGGAGCCCCAATGAGCAGTTCTTC	CASSYTSGSPNEQFF
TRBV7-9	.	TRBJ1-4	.	TGTGCCAGCAGGGACAGCGATATTCACCCGAAGCTGTTTTTT	CASRDSDIHPKLFF
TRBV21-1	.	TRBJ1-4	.	TGTGCCAGCAGCAACACGGACAGGGGAGCCATTCCGTCTAATGAAAAACTGTTTTTT	CASSNTDRGAIPSNEKLFF
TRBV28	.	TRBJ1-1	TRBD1	TGTGCCAGCAGTTCAGGGGGGTCTGACACTGAAGCTTTCTTT	CASSSGGSDTEAFF
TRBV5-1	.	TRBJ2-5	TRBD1	TGCGCCAGCAGCTTGGCCTATTTGGACAGGGGGCGAGCGGAGACCCAGTACTTC	CASSLAYLDRGRAETQYF
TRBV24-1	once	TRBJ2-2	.	TGTGCCACCAGTGTCACAGGGAACACCGGGGAGCTGTTTTTT	CATSVTGNTGELFF
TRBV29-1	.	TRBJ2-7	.	TGCAGCGCACGTCGGGGTGCCTCCTACGAGCAGTACTTC	CSARRGASYEQYF
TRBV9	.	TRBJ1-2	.	TGTGCCAGCAGCGTAGCTAGCCAGGCCAGCTATGGCTACACCTTC	CASSVASQASYGYTF
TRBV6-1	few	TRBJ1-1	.	TGTGCCAGCAGTGAAGTTCAGGGGCTCGGGCCGAACACTGAAGCTTTCTTT	CASSEVQGLGPNTEAFF
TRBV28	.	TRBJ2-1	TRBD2	TGTGCCAGCAGTTTATCTCGTTCCGGGACTAGCGGATACAATGAGCAGTTCTTC	CASSLSRSGTSGYNEQFF
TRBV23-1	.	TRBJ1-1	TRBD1	TGCGCCAGCAGTCGGAAGGACAGGGGTCGCGGAGCTTTCTTT	CASSRKDRGRGAFF
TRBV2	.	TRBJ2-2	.	TGTGCCAGCATCTTACAGGGAACCGGGGAGCTGTTTTTT	CASILQGTGELFF
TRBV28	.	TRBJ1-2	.	TGTGCCAGCAGTACGGGATATGGCTACACCTTC	CASSTGYGYTF
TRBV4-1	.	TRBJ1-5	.	TGCGCCAGCAGCCAGGGCATACAGGGCCGTCAGCCCCAGCATTTT	CASSQGIQGRQPQHF
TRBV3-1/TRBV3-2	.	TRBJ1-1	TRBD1	TGTGCCAGCAGCCCGTCAGGGGGCGTTTGGTACACTGAAGCTTTCTTT	CASSPSGGVWYTEAFF
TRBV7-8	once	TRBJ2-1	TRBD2	TGTGCCAGCAGCCCCCGAGGACTAGCGGGAGTCAATGAGCAGTTCTTC	CASSPRGLAGVNEQFF
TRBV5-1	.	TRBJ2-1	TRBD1	TGCGCCAGCAGTATAGGACAGGGCTATCGCAATGAGCAGTTCTTC	CASSIGQGYRNEQFF
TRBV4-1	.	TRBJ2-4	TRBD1	TGCGCCAGCAGCCAAACAGGGGATTCCGGGCCCAAAAACATTCAGTACTTC	CASSQTGDSGPKNIQYF
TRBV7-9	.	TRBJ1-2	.	TGTGCCAGCAGCCCGCAGGGGTTCGTGTCTGGCTACACCTTC	CASSPQGFVSGYTF
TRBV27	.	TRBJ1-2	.	TGTGCCAGCAGTTTTCTTACTTCGCAGCCCTCCCGGGCTAACTATGGCTACACCTTC	CASSFLTSQPSRANYGYTF
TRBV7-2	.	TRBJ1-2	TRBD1	TGTGCCAGCAGCCAATCGACAGGGGGTAATGGCTACACCTTC	CASSQSTGGNGYTF
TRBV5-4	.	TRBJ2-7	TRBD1	TGTGCCAGCAGCCGTCGGCAGGGGGCTGTGGGAGGCTACGAGCAGTACTTC	CASSRRQGAVGGYEQYF
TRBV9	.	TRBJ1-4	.	TGTGCCAGCAGCGTTTCGGGAGGTAGGGATGAAAAACTGTTTTTT	CASSVSGGRDEKLFF
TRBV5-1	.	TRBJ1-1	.	TGCGCCAGCAGCCTCCGGGAGAACACTGAAGCTTTCTTT	CASSLRENTEAFF